This entry describes one TCR beta chain. Its specific antigen is unknown. Base quality data are lacking; no much larger clone is found one base away. These data belong to a study of T cell changes during pregnancy in multiple sclerosis (dated by TCRdb to the late 2010s). Study-level background: Changes in the T cell repertoire over the course of pregnancy were examined in this study in women with multiple sclerosis.

CDR1 SGHNT and CDR2 YYREEE are derived from the germline V gene (reference sequence). Ends trimmed: V by 0 bases, J by 2 bases; bases unmatched to a gene: 8. The CDR3, from cysteine to phenylalanine, totals 18 residues. The kept DNA is CDR3 alone, 54 bases in frame from the first base. Receptors were amplified or captured by the immunoSEQ multiplex PCR assay. Sourced from immuneACCESS, this table was stored by TCRdb with only in-frame sequences that have V and J called. A share of the clones is absent; for the studies checked, an unresolved V gene accounts for under half, and the remainder has no known explanation. The sample table records tens of thousands of clones; roughly 91% of these occur just once. About 0.45% of the sample goes to the ten largest clones.

The starting material was CD4+ T cells from peripheral blood mononuclear cells, obtained in the second trimester of pregnancy. This chain is built from TRBV5-4 and TRBJ2-7, with 13 central nucleotides matching TRBD2. This clonotype originated in a female donor in good health, enrolled as a control in a pregnancy study. In nucleotide form, the sequence is TGTGCCAGCAGCTTGGCCAACCCAGGACTAGCGGGGGCCTACGAGCAGTACTTC. Translated, it reads CASSLANPGLAGAYEQYF.